These 21 T cell receptor beta chains share one sample of origin, sequenced in a study of T-cell memory formation after mild COVID-19. TCRdb passed the 5' RACE reads through MiXCR, listing each CDR3 protein once. The table shows fewer than 250,000 distinct CDR3 sequences, with over 9.5% occurring only once. Sequencing was carried out using PBMCs or a T cell subset sorted from them (not recorded which). These receptor sequences come from a man aged 18 to 29 who had mild COVID-19 (a few samples of this study predate the infection). Cell type and time point are not known.

This clonotype was recorded a few times. The chain links TRBV5-4 to TRBJ2-7, with TRBD1 matching over 7 bases. Germline loops: CDR1 SGHNT, CDR2 YYREEE (reference sequence). This CDR3 has 13 amino acids. After removal of 4 bases from V and 4 bases from J, the junction contained 5 bases not matched to a gene. The CDR3 nucleotides read TGTGCCAGCAGCCCGGGACAGAAGTACGAGCAGTACTTC. Translating it yields CASSPGQKYEQYF.

Many counts were recorded for this clonotype. The chain carries TRBV5-1 and TRBJ2-7, with D perhaps TRBD1 (5 bases). Germline V lookup: CDR1 SGHRS, CDR2 YFSETQ. This CDR3 contains 15 residues. Trimming stripped 1 base from V and 3 bases from J, with 14 bases between. The CDR3 coding sequence is TGCGCCAGCAGCTTGTCTGGCAGGGAAAGCTACGAGCAGTACTTC. Encoded protein: CASSLSGRESYEQYF. Full variable domain (outside the CDR3, taken from reference TRBV5-1 and TRBJ2-7): KAGVTQTPRYLIKTRGQQVTLSCSPISGHRSVSWYQQTPGQGLQFLFEYFSETQRNKGNFPGRFSGRQFSNSRSEMNVSTLELGDSALYLCASSLSGRESYEQYFGPGTRLTVT.

The gene calls are TRBV18 and TRBJ2-2; a possible D gene is TRBD2 (7 bases). V was cut by 3 bases and J by 3 bases, with 14 bases left in between. Germline V gene sequence: CDR1 KGHSH, CDR2 LQKENI. The CDR3 has 16 residues. Here the CDR3 DNA reads TGTGCCAGCTCACCCCCGCCGGGGGGCGACACCGGGGAGCTGTTTTTT. Protein product: CASSPPPGGDTGELFF. Complete variable domain (other parts from reference TRBV18 and TRBJ2-2): NAGVMQNPRHLVRRRGQEARLRCSPMKGHSHVYWYRQLPEEGLKFMVYLQKENIIDESGMPKERFSAEFPKEGPSILRIQQVVRGDSAAYFCASSPPPGGDTGELFFGEGSRLTVL.

This clonotype was seen many times. The genes are TRBV4-1 and TRBJ2-4; D tentatively reads TRBD1 or TRBD2 (6 bases each). CDR3 length equals 18 residues. From germline, CDR1 is MGHRA and CDR2 YSYEKL. With 1 base removed from V and 1 base from J, the gap between germline ends came to 17 bases. The CDR3 DNA is TGCGCCAGCAGCCAAGGTGTCGCCGGGGGCATGGCCAAAAACATTCAGTACTTC. This gives the protein CASSQGVAGGMAKNIQYF.

V usage is TRBV5-5 and J usage is TRBJ1-2, with D perhaps matching TRBD1 (6 bases). Per the germline V gene, CDR1 is SGHKS and CDR2 is YYEKEE (reference sequence). The germline V and J ends were trimmed by 3 bases and 5 bases, with 8 bases remaining between them. The CDR3 is made up of 12 amino acids. CDR3: CASSYGQYGYTF. The CDR3 bases are TGTGCCAGCAGCTATGGACAGTATGGCTACACCTTC.

The chain uses TRBV7-2 and TRBJ2-1; 11 nucleotides line up with TRBD2. The CDR3 has 15 residues. Per germline, CDR1 SGHTA and CDR2 FQGNSA. Trimming took 3 bases from V and 6 from J; bases not matched to a gene: 4. CDR3: CASSLGLAARNEQFF. In nucleotides, the CDR3 is TGTGCCAGCAGCTTGGGACTAGCGGCTCGCAATGAGCAGTTCTTC.

This clonotype occurred many times. This sequence joins TRBV12-3 or TRBV12-4 and TRBJ1-6, with 9 positions matching TRBD1. The CDR3 sequence is 16 residues long. The V gene end was trimmed by 7 bases and the J gene end by 7 bases; junction bases not matched to a gene: 11. The CDR3 here is CASTGQNGQGNSPLHF. The CDR3 coding sequence is TGTGCCAGCACCGGACAAAACGGACAGGGGAATTCACCCCTCCACTTT.

This clonotype turned up a few times. The chain is built from TRBV5-1 and TRBJ2-3; the match to TRBD1 covers 7 bases. Germline assignment: CDR1 SGHRS and CDR2 YFSETQ. With V trimmed by 4 bases and J by 6 bases, 8 bases remained unmatched. There are 14 residues in the CDR3. The CDR3 region has the DNA TGCGCCAGCAGCCAGACAGGGCAAGGGGATACGCAGTATTTT. Protein sequence: CASSQTGQGDTQYF.

V usage is TRBV30 and J usage is TRBJ1-1; D ambiguous. The CDR3 covers 14 residues. CDR1 is GTSNPN, CDR2 SVGIG, per germline (reference sequence). V was cut by 0 bases and J by 0 bases, with 8 bases left in between. The CDR3 DNA reads as TGTGCCTGGAGTGTAGGGCACCTGAACACTGAAGCTTTCTTT. Translated: CAWSVGHLNTEAFF.

This clonotype was recorded at least ten times. The genes are TRBV20-1 and TRBJ1-1; no clear D gene. There are 10 residues in the CDR3. Deletions cut 1 base from V and 5 bases from J, with 2 bases between. Per the germline V gene, CDR1 is DFQATT and CDR2 is SNEGSKA (reference sequence). The CDR3 DNA sequence: TGCAGTGCTAGAGGTACTGAAGCTTTCTTT. This encodes CSARGTEAFF.

The V call is TRBV4-1, the J call TRBJ2-5; 7 positions match TRBD1. With V trimmed by 3 bases and J by 4 bases, 8 bases remained unmatched. CDR3 length: 15 residues. The germline gives CDR1 MGHRA, CDR2 YSYEKL. The CDR3 here is CASSQTAGTVETQYF. The CDR3 coding sequence is TGCGCCAGCAGCCAGACAGCCGGGACAGTAGAGACCCAGTACTTC.

The rearrangement uses TRBV5-8 and TRBJ1-1; 9 positions match TRBD1. This CDR3 has 14 residues. Germline V gene data show CDR1 as SGHTS and CDR2 as YDEGEE. V gave up 4 bases and J gave up 5 bases; unmatched junction bases: 6. The CDR3: CASSPGQGGTEAFF. Here the CDR3 DNA reads TGTGCCAGCAGCCCGGGACAGGGCGGTACTGAAGCTTTCTTT.

This clonotype was recorded a few times. The V and J genes are TRBV4-3 and TRBJ1-6; tentative D call: TRBD1 (6 bases). V dropped 4 bases and J dropped 6 bases, with 19 bases sitting between them. The CDR3 covers 17 residues. Looked up from germline, CDR1 is LGHNA and CDR2 is YSLEER. The CDR3 here is CASSRLMGGRGNSPLHF. In nucleotides, the CDR3 is TGCGCCAGCAGCCGACTGATGGGGGGGCGCGGTAATTCACCCCTCCACTTT.

The chain links TRBV9 to TRBJ2-3; D is unresolved. Germline V CDR1 and CDR2: SGDLS, YYNGEE. V was clipped by 4 bases and J by 4 bases, with 13 bases between them. This CDR3 spans 14 amino acids. CDR3 protein: CASSFRPSADTQYF. The CDR3 DNA sequence: TGTGCCAGCAGCTTTCGACCTAGTGCAGATACGCAGTATTTT.

The chain carries TRBV25-1 and TRBJ2-7; 15 positions agree with TRBD2. This CDR3 is built from 18 residues. CDR1 is MGHDK, CDR2 SYGVNS, per germline. The V gene end was trimmed by 8 bases and the J gene end by 2 bases; junction bases not matched to a gene: 13. The CDR3 here is CASRGAGTSGGLAYEQYF. In DNA, the CDR3 is TGTGCCAGCCGGGGGGCCGGGACTAGCGGGGGGCTCGCCTACGAGCAGTACTTC.

This clonotype was seen a handful of times. The chain joins TRBV29-1 to TRBJ2-7; 9 nucleotides align to TRBD1. Trimming took 6 bases from V and 5 from J; bases not matched to a gene: 8. The CDR3 consists of 13 residues. CDR1 and CDR2 from the germline V gene are SQVTM and ANQGSEA. The CDR3 nucleotides read TGCAGCGTCGTCCGGGACAGGGTAAACGAGCAGTACTTC. This gives the protein CSVVRDRVNEQYF.

The chain couples TRBV10-3 to TRBJ2-3; no firm D call. The CDR3 contains 12 residues. The V end was cut by 3 bases, the J end by 5 bases, with 6 bases between. The germline V gene has CDR1 ENHRY and CDR2 SYGVKD. CDR3 sequence (DNA): TGTGCCATCAGTGATTGGGAAGATACGCAGTATTTT. This sequence encodes CAISDWEDTQYF.

This clonotype was counted between two and nine times. The V gene is TRBV5-4, the J gene TRBJ2-1, with D unclear. The CDR3 runs to 11 residues. Trimming stripped 3 bases from V and 8 bases from J, with 6 bases between. Germline CDR1 is SGHNT and CDR2 is YYREEE (reference sequence). The CDR3, as DNA: TGTGCCAGCAGCTCCGAGGATGAGCAGTTCTTC. It specifies CASSSEDEQFF.

This rearrangement joins TRBV4-1 to TRBJ2-4; D call uncertain. Trimming shortened V by 4 bases and J by 10 bases, and 11 bases separated the two germline ends. Per the germline V gene, CDR1 is MGHRA and CDR2 is YSYEKL. This CDR3 region has 12 residues. CDR3 loop: CASSRPGPIQYF. CDR3 nucleotides: TGCGCCAGCAGCCGCCCGGGCCCAATTCAGTACTTC.

This clonotype was counted once. A much larger clonotype is one base distant, so this may be a read error. The chain couples TRBV5-1 to TRBJ2-6; 12 positions match TRBD1. V shed 2 bases and J 8 bases; nucleotides not matched to a gene: 8. CDR1 SGHRS and CDR2 YFSETQ come from the germline V gene. The CDR3 totals 17 residues. The CDR3 spells CASSFLGQGAGSNVLTF. CDR3 nucleotides: TGCGCCAGCAGCTTTTTGGGACAGGGGGCCGGGTCCAACGTCCTGACTTTC.

The table lists this clonotype with many counts. The rearrangement joins TRBV7-2 to TRBJ2-7; D may match TRBD1 or TRBD2 (6 bases each). In germline, CDR1 is SGHTA, CDR2 FQGNSA. Trimming left V 5 bases short and J 7 bases short, with 15 bases between. CDR3 length equals 13 residues. This CDR3 is CASSQQGLQEQYF. The CDR3 coding sequence is TGTGCCAGCAGCCAACAGGGACTTCAAGAGCAGTACTTC.